Shown below are 27 T cell receptor beta chains from a single sample sequenced in a study of Ad26.COV2.S vaccination and SARS-CoV-2 variants. Treatment specified: around 19 received Ad26.COV2.S at low or high dose, single or two shots; several received placebo; per-sample allocation not given. The investigators took samples on day 63 after the first vaccine or placebo injection. Sequencing was performed with immunoSEQ multiplex PCR; in TCRdb, only in-frame clones are kept and a portion is missing. This sample carries about 260,000 clones, 87% of them seen once, and the ten largest clones take nearly 3%. This specimen consisted of peripheral blood, obtained in a trial of Ad26.COV2.S vaccine versus placebo. These receptors all come from a person aged 18-60 years who received the Ad26.COV2.S COVID-19 vaccine or a placebo.

This clone was detected once. V gene TRBV5-6 combines with J gene TRBJ1-2; weak D call: TRBD1 (6 bases). The CDR3 has 17 amino acids. Per the germline V gene, CDR1 is SGHDT and CDR2 is YYEEEE. V shed 3 bases and J shed 0 bases, with 18 bases lying between them. CDR3 protein: CASSSRDIYGANYGYTF. DNA of the CDR3: TGTGCCAGCAGCTCTCGGGACATCTATGGGGCTAACTATGGCTACACCTTC. The variable domain in full, with the rest retrieved from reference TRBV5-6 and TRBJ1-2, is DAGVTQSPTHLIKTRGQQVTLRCSPKSGHDTVSWYQQALGQGPQFIFQYYEEEERQRGNFPDRFSGHQFPNYSSELNVNALLLGDSALYLCASSSRDIYGANYGYTFGSGTRLTVV.

The rearrangement joins TRBV19 to TRBJ2-4; 7 bases are a match to TRBD1. After removal of 5 bases from V and 8 bases from J, the junction contained 15 bases not matched to a gene. The CDR3 totals 16 residues. Germline assignment: CDR1 LNHDA and CDR2 SQIVND (reference sequence). CDR3 in amino acids: CASSDTHRGAWDIQYF. For the CDR3, the DNA is TGTGCCAGTAGTGACACGCACAGGGGAGCCTGGGACATTCAGTACTTC. Full variable domain (outside the CDR3, taken from reference TRBV19 and TRBJ2-4): DGGITQSPKYLFRKEGQNVTLSCEQNLNHDAMYWYRQDPGQGLRLIYYSQIVNDFQKGDIAEGYSVSREKKESFPLTVTSAQKNPTAFYLCASSDTHRGAWDIQYFGAGTRLSVL.

The chain is built from TRBV18 and TRBJ2-3, with a tentative D call TRBD2 (6 bases). The CDR3 extends over 16 amino acids. The V gene's germline CDR1 is KGHSH and CDR2 LQKENI. V was pared by 3 bases and J by 6 bases, with 19 bases between. The CDR3: CASSPIKSGPGDTQYF. The CDR3 region has the DNA TGTGCCAGCTCACCGATAAAGAGCGGGCCTGGGGATACGCAGTATTTT.

Remarks on this clone: The junction does not match germline at one end; this may be a read error. This chain joins TRBV11-1 and TRBJ2-3, with D uncertain. Germline-derived CDR1 and CDR2 are SGHAT and FQDESV (reference sequence). The CDR3 has 14 residues. The CDR3 region is CASSLVASWDTQYF. In DNA, the CDR3 is TGTGCCAGCAGTTTAGTTGCCTCTTGGGATACGCAGTATTTT. The variable domain in full, with the rest retrieved from reference TRBV11-1 and TRBJ2-3, is EAEVAQSPRYKITEKSQAVAFWCDPISGHATLYWYRQILGQGPELLVQFQDESVVDDSQLPKDRFSAERLKGVDSTLKIQPAELGDSAMYLCASSLVASWDTQYFGPGTRLTVL.

The chain combines TRBV19 with TRBJ1-2; 7 positions agree with TRBD1. The V and J ends lost 11 bases and 5 bases, in that order; junction bases with no gene match: 8. The CDR3 is 12 residues long. Germline CDR1 LNHDA, CDR2 SQIVND (reference sequence). In nucleotides, the CDR3 is TGTGCCGGCGGGACAGCAAGTTATGGCTACACCTTC. Protein: CAGGTASYGYTF. The variable domain in full, with the rest retrieved from reference TRBV19 and TRBJ1-2, is DGGITQSPKYLFRKEGQNVTLSCEQNLNHDAMYWYRQDPGQGLRLIYYSQIVNDFQKGDIAEGYSVSREKKESFPLTVTSAQKNPTAFYLCAGGTASYGYTFGSGTRLTVV.

This sequence joins TRBV3-1 (or the pseudogene TRBV3-2) and TRBJ1-1; no definite D call. This CDR3 spans 15 amino acids. V was trimmed by 1 base and J by 2 bases, leaving 11 bases between them. The germline V gene has CDR1 LGHDT and CDR2 YNNKEL (reference sequence). The CDR3 bases are TGTGCCAGCAGCCAAGTAAGGAAGGGTAACACTGAAGCTTTCTTT. This sequence encodes CASSQVRKGNTEAFF.

The chain joins TRBV25-1 to TRBJ1-1; D not resolved. Germline V gene data show CDR1 as MGHDK and CDR2 as SYGVNS. The germline V and J ends were trimmed by 6 bases and 10 bases, with 18 bases remaining between them. The CDR3 has 13 amino acids. DNA for the CDR3: TGTGCCAGCAGGAACGGAGGAGGCCAAGGAGCTTTCTTT. Residues: CASRNGGGQGAFF.

This clone was detected once. The V and J genes are TRBV6-2 or TRBV6-3 and TRBJ1-5; D might be TRBD1 (5 bases). Germline V CDR1 and CDR2: MNHEY, SVGEGT. This CDR3 is 15 amino acids long. V shed 6 bases and J shed 2 bases, with 14 bases lying between them. Written as DNA, the CDR3 is TGTGCCAGCAGGCCTACTGGGGCCGGCAATCAGCCCCAGCATTTT. Amino acids: CASRPTGAGNQPQHF.

This chain links TRBV21-1 with TRBJ1-1. TRBV21-1 is a pseudogene. The CDR3 is 13 residues long. The CDR3 DNA is TGTGCCAGCCCCCCGAGGAGATTCACTGAAGCTTTCTTT. This encodes CASPPRRFTEAFF.

This chain connects TRBV11-2 to TRBJ2-2; D unclear. The germline gives CDR1 SGHAT, CDR2 FQNNGV. The CDR3 has 10 residues. Trimming shortened V by 10 bases and J by 10 bases, and 10 bases separated the two germline ends. The CDR3 nucleotides read TGTGCCACCCGATCGGTGGAGCTGTTTTTT. Translation: CATRSVELFF. Based on the CDR3 plus reference TRBV11-2 and TRBJ2-2, the full variable domain is EAGVAQSPRYKIIEKRQSVAFWCNPISGHATLYWYQQILGQGPKLLIQFQNNGVVDDSQLPKDRFSAERLKGVDSTLKIQPAKLEDSAVYLCATRSVELFFGEGSRLTVL.

This sequence joins TRBV27 and TRBJ1-5; D gene uncertain. With 2 bases removed from V and 9 bases from J, the gap between germline ends came to 11 bases. Germline lookup yields CDR1 MNHEY and CDR2 SMNVEV (reference sequence). The CDR3 is made up of 13 amino acids. In nucleotides, the CDR3 is TGTGCCAGCAGTTTAAATCAAGGGTGGCCCCAGCATTTT. Translation: CASSLNQGWPQHF.

V is TRBV7-2 and J is TRBJ2-1, with a tentative D call TRBD1 (5 bases). Between the trimmed V and J ends, which lost 6 bases and 5 bases, there was a span of 14 bases. The CDR3 is made up of 14 amino acids. The germline V gene encodes CDR1 SGHTA and CDR2 FQGNSA. CDR3 residues: CASSGRVYNNEQFF. As DNA, the CDR3 is TGTGCCAGCAGTGGCAGGGTTTATAACAATGAGCAGTTCTTC. Together with reference TRBV7-2 and TRBJ2-1, the CDR3 gives the full variable domain: GAGVSQSPSNKVTEKGKDVELRCDPISGHTALYWYRQSLGQGLEFLIYFQGNSAPDKSGLPSDRFSAERTGGSVSTLTIQRTQQEDSAVYLCASSGRVYNNEQFFGPGTRLTVL.

V and J are TRBV6-6 and TRBJ1-1; weak D call: TRBD1 (6 bases). Trimming removed 0 bases from V and 5 bases from J, with 7 bases in between. Germline loops: CDR1 MNHNY, CDR2 SVGAGI (reference sequence). The CDR3 totals 13 residues. CDR3 region: CASSYSGHTEAFF. The CDR3 DNA reads TGTGCCAGCAGTTACTCGGGACATACTGAAGCTTTCTTT.

This clone was observed once. The V call is TRBV19, the J call TRBJ2-7; D not resolved. Germline CDR1 is LNHDA and CDR2 is SQIVND (reference sequence). The germline V and J ends were trimmed by 3 bases and 2 bases, with 11 bases remaining between them. The CDR3 has 14 amino acids. The CDR3 region has the DNA TGTGCCAGTAGTATCCCCGGCTCCACCTACGAGCAGTACTTC. Amino acids: CASSIPGSTYEQYF.

CDR3 sequence reads: CASRLEHPIPWQFF. In DNA form, the CDR3 reads TGTGCCAGTAGATTGGAACACCCGATACCCTGGCAGTTCTTC. The rearrangement links TRBV19 to TRBJ2-1; D is unclear. Trimming removed 6 bases from V and 12 bases from J, with 21 bases in between. This CDR3 region has 14 residues. Germline CDR1 is LNHDA and CDR2 is SQIVND (reference sequence).

Details on this clone: A junction boundary mismatches the germline segment, possibly from a read error. The same CDR3 is also encoded by other DNA sequences in this sample. CDR3 DNA: TGTGCCAGCAGTCAAGACACGAGGGAGGGAAACACCATATATTTT. Its protein is CASSQDTREGNTIYF. The rearrangement links TRBV3-1 (or the pseudogene TRBV3-2) to TRBJ1-3; D gene unclear. The CDR3 loop spans 15 amino acids. CDR1 is LGHDT and CDR2 is YNNKEL in the germline V gene (reference sequence).

This clone was seen a single time. The chain recombines TRBV15 with TRBJ1-1; maybe TRBD1 (6 bases). This CDR3 has 17 residues. V was clipped by 1 base and J by 4 bases, with 19 bases between them. Germline V gives CDR1 LNHNV, CDR2 YYDKDF (reference sequence). The DNA of the CDR3 is TGTGCCACCAGCAGAGTACGGGGGGCGAGAGGTGTCACTGAAGCTTTCTTT. This gives the protein CATSRVRGARGVTEAFF.

The chain employs TRBV18 and TRBJ2-4; D possibly corresponds to TRBD1 (6 bases). V shed 4 bases and J shed 0 bases, with 16 bases lying between them. Germline V lookup: CDR1 KGHSH, CDR2 LQKENI. The length of the CDR3 is 17 residues. In nucleotides, the CDR3 is TGTGCCAGCTCACTGATACAGGGCTTGGGAGCCAAAAACATTCAGTACTTC. It codes for CASSLIQGLGAKNIQYF.

As regards this clone: The same CDR3 is also encoded by other DNA sequences in this sample. V is TRBV24-1 and J is TRBJ2-6, with D perhaps given as TRBD1 or TRBD2 (5 bases each). Germline CDR1 reads KGHDR; CDR2 reads SFDVKD. V was pared by 10 bases and J by 1 base, with 7 bases between. The CDR3 has 13 amino acids. The CDR3 nucleotides are TGTGCCACGAGGGGTTCTGGGGCCAACGTCCTGACTTTC. As protein: CATRGSGANVLTF.

The CDR3 bases are TGCGCCAGCAGCCAAGGGGCGGATAACCCCACCTACGAGCAGTACGTC. Translated: CASSQGADNPTYEQYV. The J gene is TRBJ2-7, the V gene TRBV4-1; D gene uncertain. V was trimmed by 1 base and J by 2 bases, leaving 15 bases between them. The V gene's germline CDR1 is MGHRA and CDR2 YSYEKL. The CDR3 contains 16 residues.

The chain links TRBV19 to TRBJ1-2; 8 nucleotides match TRBD1. Germline CDR1 LNHDA, CDR2 SQIVND (reference sequence). After removal of 5 bases from V and 7 bases from J, the junction contained 6 bases not matched to a gene. This CDR3 has 13 amino acids. The CDR3, as DNA: TGTGCCAGTAGTCTCAGGACAGGGTTTGGCTACACCTTC. Residues: CASSLRTGFGYTF.

The rearrangement links TRBV10-2 to TRBJ1-1; 8 bases match TRBD1. The CDR3 runs to 16 residues. Trimming at V came to 0 bases and at J to 5 bases, leaving 8 bases not matched to a gene. Germline V gene sequence: CDR1 WSHSY, CDR2 SAAADI. The CDR3: CASSESGQGARTEAFF. The CDR3 DNA reads as TGCGCCAGCAGTGAGTCTGGGCAGGGGGCGCGAACTGAAGCTTTCTTT.

V usage is TRBV27 and J usage is TRBJ2-1; a weak D match, TRBD2 (5 bases). The CDR3 contains 15 residues. The V gene lost 2 bases and the J gene lost 7 bases, with 15 bases spanning the gap. Germline V gene data show CDR1 as MNHEY and CDR2 as SMNVEV (reference sequence). The CDR3 reads CASSLLGGWDNEQFF. The CDR3 nucleotides are TGTGCCAGCAGTTTACTTGGCGGGTGGGATAATGAGCAGTTCTTC.

This clone has a single count. This chain links TRBV7-9 with TRBJ1-4, with a weak D call TRBD1 (5 bases). Germline CDR1 SEHNR, CDR2 FQNEAQ (reference sequence). CDR3 length equals 13 residues. Trimming took off 6 bases at V and 7 bases at J, with 12 bases between the two ends. The CDR3 is CASRSLRGEKLFF. The CDR3 region has the DNA TGTGCCAGCAGGTCCCTGAGGGGTGAAAAACTGTTTTTT. Variable domain in full (rest from reference TRBV7-9 and TRBJ1-4): DTGVSQNPRHKITKRGQNVTFRCDPISEHNRLYWYRQTLGQGPEFLTYFQNEAQLEKSRLLSDRFSAERPKGSFSTLEIQRTEQGDSAMYLCASRSLRGEKLFFGSGTQLSVL.

V is TRBV27 and J is TRBJ1-1; 8 bases match TRBD1. Germline assignment: CDR1 MNHEY and CDR2 SMNVEV (reference sequence). CDR3 length: 13 amino acids. V gave up 6 bases and J gave up 4 bases; unmatched junction bases: 4. CDR3 in DNA: TGTGCCAGCAGACCTACAGGGGGCACTGAAGCTTTCTTT. It encodes CASRPTGGTEAFF.

This clone was detected once. This chain uses TRBV6-5 with TRBJ1-5; no clear D. Germline V gene sequence: CDR1 MNHEY, CDR2 SVGAGI. The V gene lost 10 bases and the J gene lost 0 bases, with 10 bases spanning the gap. This CDR3 has 13 amino acids. CDR3 amino acids: CATQRSSNQPQHF. The CDR3 nucleotides read TGTGCCACCCAACGGAGTAGCAATCAGCCCCAGCATTTT.

This rearrangement joins TRBV4-2 to TRBJ1-5, with D unresolved. CDR1 is LGHNA, CDR2 YNFKEQ, per germline. V lost 1 base and J 7 bases, leaving 14 bases between the germline ends. The CDR3 runs to 15 residues. In DNA form, the CDR3 reads TGTGCCAGCAGCCAAGGCGCGGGTTTTGGACAGCCCCAGCATTTT. It is translated as CASSQGAGFGQPQHF.